These 16 T cell receptor beta chains were sequenced from one sample in a study of blood T cell dynamics during melanoma immunotherapy (dated by TCRdb to 2018 to 2020). According to the study, the label for this sample's time point signals: pre-treatment baseline. The protocol used for the library was the immunoSEQ multiplex PCR assay. TCRdb provides this immuneACCESS table in a form limited to in-frame rearrangements. Some clones are lacking; in checked studies, under half of them reflect an unresolved V gene, and why the rest are absent is not known. Recorded for this sample are roughly 3,400 clones; 92% of them occurred a single time. Less than 0.6% of the sample goes to the ten largest clones. Sample: effector memory CD8+ T cells from blood, taken from a patient treated with checkpoint blockade. The receptor set was obtained from a human donor with melanoma.

V and J are TRBV7-9 and TRBJ1-4; D unresolved. The CDR3 spans 12 residues. Germline V gives CDR1 SEHNR, CDR2 FQNEAQ (reference sequence). V lost 5 bases, J lost 8 bases, and 9 bases lay in between. The CDR3 protein is CASSPPREKLFF. CDR3 in DNA: TGTGCCAGCAGCCCGCCTCGGGAAAAACTGTTTTTT.

V is TRBV27 and J is TRBJ1-5, with 7 bases matching TRBD1. Germline CDR1 reads MNHEY; CDR2 reads SMNVEV (reference sequence). CDR3 length equals 17 residues. The V and J ends lost 0 bases and 0 bases, in that order; junction bases with no gene match: 5. CDR3 nucleotides: TGTGCCAGCAGTTTATCCTCGGCAGGGGGTAGCAATCAGCCCCAGCATTTT. The encoded protein is CASSLSSAGGSNQPQHF.

This sequence joins TRBV25-1 and TRBJ1-6, with D possibly TRBD1 on 6 matching bases. The V end was cut by 7 bases, the J end by 14 bases, with 21 bases between. This CDR3 has 14 amino acids. Germline assignment: CDR1 MGHDK and CDR2 SYGVNS. This chain's CDR3 is CASIGGQLPFTLHF. The CDR3 region has the DNA TGTGCCAGCATTGGGGGACAACTCCCCTTCACCCTCCACTTT.

This rearrangement joins TRBV11-1 to TRBJ2-7; D remains ambiguous. Looked up from germline, CDR1 is SGHAT and CDR2 is FQDESV (reference sequence). This CDR3 has 13 amino acids. The V end lost 5 bases, the J end lost 2 bases, and 10 bases lay between the germline ends. CDR3 sequence reads: CASSPPSPYEQYF. CDR3 bases: TGTGCCAGCAGCCCCCCCTCCCCCTACGAGCAGTACTTC. The complete variable domain, with remaining parts taken from reference TRBV11-1 and TRBJ2-7, reads EAEVAQSPRYKITEKSQAVAFWCDPISGHATLYWYRQILGQGPELLVQFQDESVVDDSQLPKDRFSAERLKGVDSTLKIQPAELGDSAMYLCASSPPSPYEQYFGPGTRLTVT.

DNA for the CDR3: TGTGCCAGCAGTGACTCGCTAGCTGGCGAGCAGTACTTC. It yields the protein CASSDSLAGEQYF. The gene calls are TRBV6-4 and TRBJ2-7, with D possibly being TRBD2 (5 bases). This CDR3 comprises 13 residues. Trimming removed 0 bases from V and 6 bases from J, with 9 bases in between. CDR1 and CDR2 from the germline V gene are MRHNA and SNTAGT.

The genes are TRBV4-3 and TRBJ2-1, with TRBD2 matching 8 bases. Germline V lookup: CDR1 LGHNA, CDR2 YSLEER. The CDR3 loop spans 15 amino acids. Unmatched junction bases numbered 11, after V lost 8 bases and J lost 5 bases. In nucleotides, the CDR3 is TGCGCCAGCTCGGAGTTCGGGAGGGAAGACAATGAGCAGTTCTTC. It translates to CASSEFGREDNEQFF.

The chain uses TRBV7-9 and TRBJ2-7; D uncertain. This CDR3 spans 12 amino acids. Germline-derived CDR1 and CDR2 are SEHNR and FQNEAQ (reference sequence). V was clipped by 7 bases and J by 2 bases, with 9 bases between them. The CDR3 coding sequence is TGTGCCAGCAAAACTGGACCCTACGAGCAGTACTTC. It encodes CASKTGPYEQYF.

The genes are TRBV9 and TRBJ2-1; 7 bases agree with TRBD1. The CDR3 covers 14 residues. Losses at the gene ends were 4 bases for V and 8 bases for J; bases not matched to a gene: 9. CDR1 and CDR2 (germline): SGDLS, YYNGEE. Here the CDR3 DNA reads TGTGCCAGCAGCTCAAGGGGGCCCTCCCATGAGCAGTTCTTC. It codes for CASSSRGPSHEQFF.

The V and J genes are TRBV7-2 and TRBJ2-3, with unresolved D. Trimming stripped 1 base from V and 12 bases from J, with 5 bases between. Looked up from germline, CDR1 is SGHTA and CDR2 is FQGNSA. This CDR3 comprises 10 residues. The CDR3 nucleotides read TGTGCCAGCAGCTTAGTTCAACAGTATTTT. It codes for CASSLVQQYF.

The CDR3 region has the DNA TGTGCCAGCAGCCCCCGTGATAGCGGGGCCACCGGGGAGCTGTTTTTT. Translated, it gives CASSPRDSGATGELFF. This chain links TRBV9 with TRBJ2-2; 8 nucleotides line up with TRBD2. J was trimmed by 4 bases and V by 4 bases; bases with no gene match: 9. CDR1 and CDR2 from the germline V gene are SGDLS and YYNGEE. The CDR3 sequence is 16 residues long.

CDR3 nucleotides: TGTGCCAGTAGAAACCGGGACAGGAGCTCCTACGAGCAGTACTTC. This translates into CASRNRDRSSYEQYF. This sequence joins TRBV19 and TRBJ2-7; 8 nucleotides agree with TRBD1. There are 15 residues in the CDR3. Unmatched junction bases numbered 7, after V lost 6 bases and J lost 0 bases. Germline V gene lookup returns CDR1 LNHDA and CDR2 SQIVND (reference sequence).

This clone was observed once. This chain links TRBV29-1 with TRBJ2-2; perhaps D is TRBD1 or TRBD2 (6 bases each). CDR3 size: 14 residues. CDR1 is SQVTM and CDR2 is ANQGSEA in the germline V gene. The V and J ends lost 4 bases and 4 bases respectively, with 13 bases between them. The CDR3, as DNA: TGCAGCGTTGTGTCCAGGGGAGGCACCGGGGAGCTGTTTTTT. Translated, it gives CSVVSRGGTGELFF.

The V gene is TRBV2, the J gene TRBJ2-1; D may be TRBD1 or TRBD2 (5 bases each). Trimming shortened V by 9 bases and J by 3 bases, and 21 bases separated the two germline ends. Looked up from germline, CDR1 is SNHLY and CDR2 is FYNNEI. This CDR3 region has 16 residues. The CDR3 nucleotides are TGTGCCAGAAGCTTGCCTCCGGGACGGATCTACAATGAGCAGTTCTTC. This encodes CARSLPPGRIYNEQFF.

The chain is built from TRBV5-6 and TRBJ2-2; TRBD2 matches at 7 bases. Germline V lookup: CDR1 SGHDT, CDR2 YYEEEE. Losses at the gene ends were 5 bases for V and 3 bases for J; bases not matched to a gene: 10. The CDR3 is made up of 16 amino acids. The DNA of the CDR3 is TGTGCCAGCAGTCTATTGAGCGGGACGTACACCGGGGAGCTGTTTTTT. Protein product: CASSLLSGTYTGELFF.

V usage is TRBV27 and J usage is TRBJ2-4, with D perhaps TRBD1 (6 bases). Germline V gene sequence: CDR1 MNHEY, CDR2 SMNVEV (reference sequence). V shed 2 bases and J shed 7 bases, with 21 bases lying between them. This CDR3 spans 17 amino acids. CDR3 region: CASSLAPPGHTGNIQYF. In DNA, the CDR3 is TGTGCCAGCAGTTTAGCCCCTCCGGGACACACGGGGAACATTCAGTACTTC.

The gene calls are TRBV9 and TRBJ2-1, with no clear D. The V gene's germline CDR1 is SGDLS and CDR2 YYNGEE. The germline V and J ends were trimmed by 7 bases and 4 bases, with 21 bases remaining between them. The CDR3 consists of 16 residues. The CDR3 here is CASSPFRSRTYNEQFF. The CDR3 bases are TGTGCCAGCTCCCCTTTCCGGAGCCGCACATACAATGAGCAGTTCTTC.